This T cell receptor (beta chain) was recovered during a study of blood T cell repertoires in COVID-19 (dated by TCRdb to 2018 to 2021). Describing the broader study: Samples from collaborators originated in the United States, Italy and Spain and spanned both the acute and convalescent phases of COVID-19. The prospective study material was composed of cDNA or gDNA derived from T cells, B-cell-depleted T cells, or PBMCs. Deeply sampled blood TCRbeta repertoires from subjects exposed to, actively infected with, or recovered from COVID-19 were included in the dataset. The repertoires were released in a freely available public database meant as a resource for research on the immune response to SARS-CoV-2. The samples were drawn from two sources: the first 160 participants of the ongoing ImmuneRACE study, and over 950 subjects contributed by 6 global collaborators. The sample metadata nearly always contained a de-identified subject ID, COVID-19 status, age in years and sex. Where available, HLA class I and class II types were taken from metadata supplied by the sample provider and were not determined by assay-based typing.

Regarding this clone: This clone's antigen is unknown. Base qualities were left out, and no much larger clone turns up one base away.

General findings and caveats noted by the study authors: The amount of clinical and demographic metadata varied by source and participant and was provided uncurated.

Measured from the cysteine to the phenylalanine, the CDR3 is 14 residues long. Left in the record is the CDR3 DNA by itself, 42 bases read in frame from the first base. The germline V gene yields MDHEN for CDR1 and SYDVKM for CDR2. The germline V and J ends show losses of 8 bases and 6 bases respectively, and no gene match explains 9 bases of the junction. The immunoSEQ Assay, a bias-controlled multiplex PCR, was used to amplify TCRbeta CDR3 regions from genomic DNA. Processing in the source paper ran as follows. Nucleated cell counts per sample were estimated from amplification of reference gene primers within the assay. To quantify the absolute abundance of each unique TCRbeta CDR3 rearrangement, sequence reads were collapsed and filtered. Productive Simpson clonality was computed per sample as the square root of Simpson's diversity index over productive rearrangements. Imported from immuneACCESS, the table was reduced by TCRdb to in-frame sequences with V and J called. These copies leave out some clones; in studies compared against another copy, an unresolved V gene accounts for under half, and the cause of the remainder is not known. V, J and clone size reflect that table, while D and trimming were determined from the DNA. This sample holds around 160,000 clones; approximately 80% were observed only once. Of the sample, 13% falls within the top ten clones.

Participants in the prospective study were enrolled through a virtual design, were aged roughly 18 to 100 years, and lived in approximately 25 United States geographic areas. In the prospective study, cohorts were assigned on the basis of participant-reported clinical history obtained from a screening survey and a study questionnaire. ImmuneRACE Cohort 3 recovered participants were defined by two consecutive negative NP/OP PCR tests, healthcare professional clearance, or symptom resolution. Each participant in the prospective study had whole blood, serum and a nasopharyngeal or oropharyngeal swab collected by mobile phlebotomists. Over a roughly 2-month period, participants in the prospective study had the option of providing additional blood draws and questionnaires. Blood samples from the prospective study were shipped frozen or at room temperature prior to DNA extraction.

Here the chain combines TRBV28 and TRBJ1-5; the central 8 bases match TRBD1. The TCR was taken from a woman aged 55-70 years who had recovered from COVID-19. The sample comprised PBMCs or T cells enriched from blood (not recorded which). The CDR3 has the sequence CASSTGARTQPQHF. The nucleotide sequence is TGTGCCAGCTCGACAGGGGCCCGTACTCAGCCCCAGCATTTT.